This T cell receptor beta chain was found in a study of blood T cell repertoires in COVID-19. Whole-study context: From T cells, B-cell-depleted T cells, or PBMCs came the material, which was cDNA or gDNA.

Germline CDR1 is SGHTA and CDR2 is FQGTGA. The V and J ends lost 3 bases and 2 bases, in that order; junction bases with no gene match: 0. The CDR3 is 13 residues long. In the study's own analysis: Nucleated cell counts were estimated from reference gene primer amplification. Clones were sequenced by immunoSEQ multiplex PCR, and TCRdb holds only the in-frame ones, with some missing. That table furnishes V, J and clone size, whereas the DNA furnished D and trimming. This sample carries about 390,000 clones, about 89% of them seen once, and the ten largest clones take roughly 2.1%. With respect to this clone: Other DNA sequences in this sample translate to the same CDR3.

Patients in Seattle were enrolled during active infection, then followed longitudinally. Sequenced material: peripheral blood. The chain has TRBV7-3 and TRBJ1-2; 7 positions agree with TRBD1. This receptor was obtained from a woman in her sixties with COVID-19, enrolled during active disease. The CDR3: CASSLGQNYGYTF. As DNA, the CDR3 is TGTGCCAGCAGCTTGGGACAGAACTATGGCTACACCTTC.